This TCR beta chain was sequenced during a study of blood T cell repertoires in COVID-19. Background on the study: Sites across the United States, Italy and Spain contributed samples from acute and convalescent COVID-19.

The assay was immunoSEQ multiplex PCR, and TCRdb's table has in-frame clones only and misses some. The data contain over 350,000 clones, just over 90% of them seen just once; the ten biggest clones take up 0.8% to 0.9%. CDR3 size: 14 residues. The trim removed 5 bases at V and 7 bases at J, leaving 8 bases unmatched. Germline lookup yields CDR1 PRHDT and CDR2 FYEKMQ (reference sequence). Individuals drawn from under 30 US areas were about 18 to 95 years old. Participant reports of clinical history set cohort assignment. In the 2 weeks before study entry, exposed participants met a COVID-19 case, which was PCR-confirmed or clinician-diagnosed.

This sequence was found in a woman in her 40s who had been exposed to COVID-19. This sequence joins TRBV13 and TRBJ2-1, with TRBD1 identical over 7 bases. The sequencing sample was made of PBMCs or T cells enriched from blood (not recorded which). This CDR3 is CASSLGTAYNEQFF. The CDR3 DNA reads as TGTGCCAGCAGCCTCGGGACAGCATATAATGAGCAGTTCTTC.